A single sample is the source of the 17 T cell receptor beta chains below, sequenced in a study of T cell responses to AZD1222 COVID-19 vaccine. The table came from immunoSEQ multiplex PCR; TCRdb's copy has only in-frame clones and leaves some out. The table shows under 60,000 clones, with approximately 79% occurring only once. This specimen consisted of peripheral blood, obtained on day 0 of AZD1222 vaccination. These receptors originate from an adult in good health.

The rearrangement links TRBV29-1 to TRBJ2-1, with D possibly TRBD1 on 6 matching bases. The CDR3 is made up of 12 amino acids. CDR1 SQVTM and CDR2 ANQGSEA come from the germline V gene. Trimming shortened V by 4 bases and J by 3 bases, and 7 bases separated the two germline ends. The CDR3 nucleotides read TGCAGCGTTGGACAGGTCTACAATGAGCAGTTCTTC. Translating it yields CSVGQVYNEQFF.

The chain is built from TRBV5-1 and TRBJ2-1, with D perhaps TRBD1 (6 bases). The length of the CDR3 is 15 residues. V was pared by 4 bases and J by 12 bases, with 23 bases between. Germline CDR1 reads SGHRS; CDR2 reads YFSETQ. The CDR3 is CASSLPQGSGVVQFF. CDR3 DNA sequence: TGCGCCAGCAGCCTACCACAGGGTTCCGGGGTCGTGCAGTTCTTC.

This clone has more than one count but fewer than ten. V and J are TRBV27 and TRBJ1-1, with TRBD1 as a possible D gene (6 bases). The CDR3 extends over 17 amino acids. Germline V gene lookup returns CDR1 MNHEY and CDR2 SMNVEV (reference sequence). The germline V and J ends were trimmed by 5 bases and 5 bases, with 24 bases remaining between them. This chain's CDR3 is CASSPLLPQGGGTEAFF. The DNA of the CDR3 is TGTGCCAGCAGTCCGCTCCTCCCACAGGGTGGTGGTACTGAAGCTTTCTTT.

The chain carries TRBV5-1 and TRBJ2-2; TRBD2 is a possible D gene (5 bases). The germline V and J ends were trimmed by 1 base and 5 bases, with 9 bases remaining between them. Germline assignment: CDR1 SGHRS and CDR2 YFSETQ. CDR3 length: 14 residues. The CDR3 is CASSLLRVTGELFF. Here the CDR3 DNA reads TGCGCCAGCAGCTTGCTGCGGGTTACCGGGGAGCTGTTTTTT.

The rearrangement joins TRBV2 to TRBJ1-2, with 8 bases fitting TRBD1. Unmatched junction bases numbered 6, after V lost 5 bases and J lost 7 bases. This CDR3 region has 13 residues. Germline V gene sequence: CDR1 SNHLY, CDR2 FYNNEI. The CDR3 spells CASSQTGGSGYTF. DNA of the CDR3: TGTGCCAGCAGTCAAACAGGGGGAAGTGGCTACACCTTC.

This clone occurred once. The V call is TRBV28, the J call TRBJ1-5, with D uncertain. V shed 5 bases and J shed 5 bases, with 7 bases lying between them. The CDR3 covers 12 residues. From germline, CDR1 is MDHEN and CDR2 SYDVKM. The CDR3 here is CASSISYQPQHF. In nucleotides, the CDR3 is TGTGCCAGCAGTATTTCTTATCAGCCCCAGCATTTT.

The V and J genes are TRBV7-2 and TRBJ2-7, with TRBD1 as a possible D gene (6 bases). Germline V lookup: CDR1 SGHTA, CDR2 FQGNSA. The V gene lost 3 bases and the J gene lost 2 bases, with 17 bases spanning the gap. CDR3 length: 16 residues. This chain's CDR3 is CASSFRTGRVPYEQYF. For the CDR3, the DNA is TGTGCCAGCAGCTTCCGAACAGGGCGGGTCCCCTACGAGCAGTACTTC.

The chain employs TRBV5-1 and TRBJ1-2; D uncertain. The CDR3 consists of 15 residues. Germline CDR1 SGHRS, CDR2 YFSETQ. V dropped 1 base and J dropped 0 bases, with 10 bases sitting between them. Here the CDR3 DNA reads TGCGCCAGCAGCTTGATAGGCAGATCTAACTATGGCTACACCTTC. Its translation: CASSLIGRSNYGYTF.

This clone occurred once. CDR3 in amino acids: CASSPRTGENIQYF. As DNA, the CDR3 is TGTGCCAGCAGCCCAAGGACAGGGGAAAACATTCAGTACTTC. The J gene is TRBJ2-4, the V gene TRBV5-8; 9 bases are a match to TRBD1. V was clipped by 4 bases and J by 5 bases; unmatched bases: 4. CDR1 is SGHTS and CDR2 is YDEGEE in the germline V gene. CDR3 length: 14 residues.

This clone ranks as medium-sized (0.01 to 0.1%). The chain couples TRBV19 to TRBJ1-1; D is possibly TRBD1 (6 bases). Deletions cut 3 bases from V and 3 bases from J, with 14 bases between. This CDR3 region has 15 residues. CDR1 is LNHDA and CDR2 is SQIVND in the germline V gene (reference sequence). The CDR3 nucleotides are TGTGCCAGTAGTATCTGGGCAGAGGGGGACACTGAAGCTTTCTTT. It translates to CASSIWAEGDTEAFF.

Here the CDR3 DNA reads TGTGCCAGCAGGGCCGGGACGGTAAGCACAGATACGCAGTATTTT. It translates to CASRAGTVSTDTQYF. The J gene is TRBJ2-3, the V gene TRBV2; D may be TRBD1 or TRBD2 (5 bases each). CDR1 is SNHLY, CDR2 FYNNEI, per germline. The length of the CDR3 is 15 residues. V lost 6 bases and J lost 0, with 13 bases in between.

This chain connects TRBV27 to TRBJ1-1, with 8 positions matching TRBD1. The CDR3 length is 16 residues. After removal of 5 bases from V and 2 bases from J, the junction contained 10 bases not matched to a gene. Germline assignment: CDR1 MNHEY and CDR2 SMNVEV (reference sequence). The CDR3: CASSTRTGRVNTEAFF. The CDR3 nucleotides read TGTGCCAGCAGTACTAGGACAGGGAGGGTAAACACTGAAGCTTTCTTT.

V and J are TRBV6-5 and TRBJ2-7, with 7 bases that match TRBD1. Germline loops: CDR1 MNHEY, CDR2 SVGAGI. The CDR3 has 12 amino acids. J gave up 4 bases and V 5 bases, and 2 bases lay outside the gene matches. For the CDR3, the DNA is TGTGCCAGCAGTAGACAGGGATACGAGCAGTACTTC. Translated, it gives CASSRQGYEQYF.

The V gene is TRBV9, the J gene TRBJ1-3; TRBD1 agrees at 11 bases. The CDR3 covers 16 residues. Germline V lookup: CDR1 SGDLS, CDR2 YYNGEE. Trimming cost V 4 bases and J 4 bases; bases outside gene matches: 7. The CDR3 bases are TGTGCCAGCAGCACAGGGACAGGGGGAATGGGAAACACCATATATTTT. It specifies CASSTGTGGMGNTIYF.

This clone appeared once. V is TRBV7-2 and J is TRBJ1-1; no clear D. CDR3 length: 14 residues. Trimming removed 7 bases at V and 6 bases at J, with 18 bases between. CDR1 is SGHTA, CDR2 FQGNSA, per germline. The chain's CDR3 is CASTPIARSAEAFF. CDR3 nucleotide sequence: TGTGCCAGCACCCCGATAGCGCGGTCTGCTGAAGCTTTCTTT.

The chain uses TRBV27 and TRBJ1-5; D may be TRBD1 (5 bases). Per germline, CDR1 MNHEY and CDR2 SMNVEV (reference sequence). This CDR3 contains 14 residues. The germline V and J ends were trimmed by 5 bases and 9 bases, with 17 bases remaining between them. The CDR3 spells CASSPRDGIRPQHF. DNA for the CDR3: TGTGCCAGCAGTCCTCGGGACGGCATTAGGCCCCAGCATTTT.

The chain recombines TRBV5-4 with TRBJ1-1; unclear D gene. Germline assignment: CDR1 SGHNT and CDR2 YYREEE (reference sequence). The V end lost 0 bases, the J end lost 8 bases, and 5 bases lay between the germline ends. This CDR3 region has 11 residues. The DNA of the CDR3 is TGTGCCAGCAGCTTGGGGGTGGAAGCTTTCTTT. Translation gives CASSLGVEAFF.